Listed below are T cell receptor beta chains from one sample, sequenced in a study of T cell responses to AZD1222 COVID-19 vaccine. Sequenced by immunoSEQ multiplex PCR; TCRdb stores in-frame clones only, minus some. This table has 180,000 or so clones, approximately 90% appearing once. The specimen was peripheral blood, collected on day 0 of AZD1222 vaccination. The receptors stem from an adult in good health. The conserved cysteine and the conserved F or W are not part of the CDR3 here. D genes are given only for firm matches. Clone size is stated in some rows and not others, as once, few, many or a class when expanded.

j_call clone_size v_call d_call cdr3_length cdr3_aa
TRBJ2-2 few TRBV4-1 TRBD1 13 ASSQETGVTGELF
TRBJ2-2 NA TRBV5-1 TRBD1 13 ASSGLGQYTGELF
TRBJ1-1 NA TRBV7-9 NA 10 ASSPQNTEAF
TRBJ2-1 NA TRBV18 TRBD1 16 ASSPTTGASSSYNEQF
TRBJ1-6 NA TRBV10-3 NA 13 ATNREGAYNSPLH
TRBJ1-1 NA TRBV2 NA 10 ASSFTGTEAF
TRBJ1-6 once TRBV6-1 NA 12 ASSEGPYNSPLH
TRBJ2-5 NA TRBV21-1 NA 20 ASSKVRLTGTGAASGKETQY
TRBJ2-2 NA TRBV3-1/TRBV3-2 NA 13 ASSQALTSPGELF
TRBJ2-1 NA TRBV11-2 TRBD1 12 ASIEGGARNEQF
TRBJ1-1 NA TRBV30 NA 14 AWSGGGYGANTEAF
TRBJ1-1 once TRBV7-9 NA 9 ASSQIREAF
TRBJ1-4 NA TRBV3-1/TRBV3-2 NA 13 ASSPRGTPNEKLF
TRBJ2-1 NA TRBV5-1 NA 13 ASSLGGISYNEQF
TRBJ1-1 NA TRBV6-5 TRBD1 14 ASSYNRGFMNTEAF
TRBJ2-5 NA TRBV30 NA 12 AWSEDPRVETQY
TRBJ1-1 NA TRBV27 NA 11 ASSSARASRLF
TRBJ1-2 NA TRBV18 NA 11 ASSLSENYGYT
TRBJ1-2 NA TRBV5-4 NA 15 ASSLEGIRHTIYGYT
TRBJ1-2 NA TRBV6-5 NA 10 ASSSGPYGYT
TRBJ2-7 NA TRBV7-8 NA 14 ASSFTPGTLWDEQY
TRBJ2-7 NA TRBV7-6 NA 12 ASSLDTGSWEQY
TRBJ2-4 NA TRBV25-1 NA 11 ASSAKTRGFMY
TRBJ1-4 NA TRBV30 NA 13 AWSVWSQFNEKLF
TRBJ2-7 NA TRBV5-4 NA 10 ASSWLNYEQY
TRBJ1-3 NA TRBV28 NA 13 ASSFGGVAGNTIY
TRBJ2-7 NA TRBV12-3/TRBV12-4 NA 11 ASSWVRVGEQY
TRBJ1-2 NA TRBV5-1 NA 14 ASSLESEEVDYGYT
TRBJ2-3 NA TRBV9 NA 14 ASSVGGLASTDTQY
TRBJ2-3 NA TRBV5-1 TRBD2 16 ASSSQPGLAGATDTQY
TRBJ1-5 NA TRBV19 NA 12 ASSTRQNNQPQH
TRBJ1-1 NA TRBV7-9 NA 11 ASSSGQTTEAF
TRBJ2-1 NA TRBV7-7 NA 14 ASSLGPGESYNEQF
TRBJ2-7 NA TRBV7-9 NA 11 ASSLGTTYEQY
TRBJ2-3 NA TRBV27 TRBD1 12 ASSGQGAGDTQY
TRBJ1-4 NA TRBV6-1 NA 17 ASSEAGRGIRQGREKLF
TRBJ2-7 NA TRBV21-1 NA 8 ASRGYEQY
TRBJ2-7 NA TRBV27 NA 11 ASSMDTGPEQY
TRBJ1-1 NA TRBV12-5 TRBD1 11 ASGFLTGPEAF
TRBJ2-7 NA TRBV11-3 TRBD2 7 SGSYEQY
TRBJ2-7 NA TRBV14 TRBD2 13 ASSPDTSGRDEQY
TRBJ1-1 NA TRBV6-5 NA 12 ASSPRGGYTEAF
TRBJ1-1 NA TRBV29-1 NA 10 SVEDPGTEAF
TRBJ2-5 NA TRBV7-8 TRBD2 11 ASRVAGEETQY
TRBJ2-5 NA TRBV27 NA 13 ASRGRYTSGETQY
TRBJ1-5 NA TRBV5-5 NA 13 ASSAGPTGDQPQH
TRBJ1-1 NA TRBV29-1 TRBD1 12 SVGRTGVNTEAF
TRBJ1-1 NA TRBV7-2 TRBD1 16 ASSLAPQGAAVNTEAF
TRBJ2-1 NA TRBV3-1/TRBV3-2 NA 13 ASSTGIGSSWEQF
TRBJ2-3 NA TRBV27 NA 11 ASSLPAGDTQY
TRBJ2-7 NA TRBV2 TRBD1 11 ASSEVRGHEQY
TRBJ2-7 NA TRBV20-1 TRBD1 12 SASGQGASYEQY
TRBJ2-5 NA TRBV15 NA 11 ATSRDKSETQY